The source of this T cell receptor beta chain is a study of cytomegalovirus exposure and HLA in healthy donors. General study points: Overall, 164 TCR beta chains were annotated as cytomegalovirus-associated. Across donors, most TCRs were seen rarely, yet some public ones were widespread. As was reported, the classifier diagnosed cytomegalovirus status with high specificity and sensitivity.

A note on this clone: No antigen is known for it.

The table came from immunoSEQ multiplex PCR; TCRdb's copy has only in-frame clones and leaves some out. Here the sample spans over 120,000 clones, approximately 86% being singletons. An approximately 120-subject validation cohort, separate from the 666-subject first cohort, supplied the donors. Trimming took 4 bases from V and 4 from J; bases not matched to a gene: 4. Germline CDR1 is SGHRS and CDR2 is YFSETQ. The CDR3 spans 14 residues. The V and J genes are TRBV5-1 and TRBJ2-3, with 9 bases that match TRBD1. The source material was PBMCs. The TCR was taken from a man aged 18 to 30 in good health and CMV-seropositive. The CDR3 is CASSVTGGADTQYF. As DNA, the CDR3 is TGCGCCAGCAGCGTCACAGGGGGCGCAGATACGCAGTATTTT.